This TCR beta chain was captured in a study of blood T cells in healthy people across ages. Study outcomes and limitations: Any conclusive comparison of naive versus antigen-experienced cells was prevented by using unsorted PBMCs. Naive T cell percentage by flow cytometry tracked strongly with beta diversity.

Of note for this clonotype: The target antigen is unknown.

A sample-barcoded 5' primer and a J-beta primer mix were used in a second PCR of roughly 7 to 11 cycles. Through a template-switch adaptor with 12 random nucleotides, each cDNA molecule received a tag. MiXCR, applied by TCRdb to the 5' RACE reads, yields one record per CDR3 protein. The sample carries roughly 730,000 distinct CDR3 sequences, roughly 56% recorded once. This CDR3 has 17 amino acids. V gave up 2 bases and J gave up 5 bases; unmatched junction bases: 8. Germline V gives CDR1 DFQATT, CDR2 SNEGSKA (reference sequence). The sequence came from a man aged 40-50 years in good health. The chain recombines TRBV20-1 with TRBJ2-1; the match to TRBD2 covers 14 bases. Sequenced input: blood. The CDR3 region is CSARRPGTSGGNNEQFF. DNA for the CDR3: TGCAGTGCTAGACGTCCCGGGACTAGCGGGGGAAACAATGAGCAGTTCTTC.